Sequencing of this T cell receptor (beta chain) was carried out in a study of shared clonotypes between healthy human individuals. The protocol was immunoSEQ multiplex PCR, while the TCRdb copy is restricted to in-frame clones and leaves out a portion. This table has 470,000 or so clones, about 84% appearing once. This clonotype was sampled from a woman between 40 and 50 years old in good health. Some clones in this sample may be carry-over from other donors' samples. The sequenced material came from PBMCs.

As DNA, the CDR3 is TGTGCCAGCAGCTTAGGACTAGCGGGAGGGCTCGAGTTCTTC. Protein sequence: CASSLGLAGGLEFF. The gene calls are TRBV13 and TRBJ2-1; TRBD2 matches at 13 bases. This CDR3 is 14 amino acids long. V gave up 0 bases and J gave up 14 bases; unmatched junction bases: 4. Germline V lookup: CDR1 PRHDT, CDR2 FYEKMQ (reference sequence).